This T cell receptor (beta chain) originates from a study of blood T cell repertoires in COVID-19. Study details: In each case, the material was cDNA or gDNA derived from T cells, B-cell-depleted T cells, or PBMCs.

Sequencing used immunoSEQ multiplex PCR; TCRdb keeps in-frame clones, though not all of them. The table records 85,000 to 130,000 clones, around 83% of them present only once. The CDR3 totals 16 residues. Deletions cut 1 base from V and 1 base from J, with 12 bases between. Germline V CDR1 and CDR2: SGHRS, YFSETQ. This clone was seen once. The sample was peripheral blood. This clonotype was obtained from a woman at least 80 years old with active or convalescent COVID-19. V is TRBV5-1 and J is TRBJ1-5; D unresolved. This chain's CDR3 is CASSLRPSGSNQPQHF. The CDR3 nucleotides read TGCGCCAGCAGCTTGAGACCCAGCGGGAGCAATCAGCCCCAGCATTTT.